This is a list of T cell receptor beta chains from one sample in a study of blood T cell repertoires in COVID-19. TCRdb keeps only in-frame clones here, not all; method: immunoSEQ multiplex PCR. In the table there are about 220,000 clones, about four fifths of which are singletons. Sequences were obtained from peripheral blood. The receptor set was obtained from a woman younger than 45 who had recovered from COVID-19. Both conserved end residues are part of each CDR3.

TRBJ1-5 TRBV12-1 CASSSARTGKVNSNQPQHF
TRBJ2-7 TRBV2 CASSEAADGRRRTIYEQYF
TRBJ2-2 TRBV5-4 CASRSRRGQEDTGELFF
TRBJ1-5 TRBV27 CASTSAGGAYSNQPQHF
TRBJ2-1 TRBV27 CASILRGQGATLIYNEQFF
TRBJ2-1 TRBV6-5 CASSYSGQYNEQFF
TRBJ2-1 TRBV28 CASSIPGGWENEQFF
TRBJ2-2 TRBV4-1 CASSHAARVELFF
TRBJ2-7 TRBV4-2 CASSPWAGEGSYEQYF
TRBJ2-5 TRBV19 CASSILQGWAETQYF
TRBJ2-1 TRBV6-2/TRBV6-3 CASSYSPYPAPVEQFF
TRBJ2-1 TRBV6-6 CASSYSPEIPAQFF
TRBJ2-1 TRBV7-8 CASSSRAGSSYNEQFF
TRBJ2-7 TRBV28 CASSLSLQGGEQYF
TRBJ2-1 TRBV6-1 CASSEDGRSWAYNEQFF
TRBJ1-5 TRBV19 CASTPRGAIGSNQPQHF
TRBJ2-3 TRBV9 CASSVAGSPTDTQYF
TRBJ1-2 TRBV9 CASSVGTGGDYGYTF
TRBJ2-2 TRBV11-2 CASSLAGNHRELFF
TRBJ2-1 TRBV6-5 CASRTAGGYNEQFF
TRBJ2-1 TRBV19 CASSLAGGREQFF
TRBJ2-1 TRBV4-2 CASSQSYDEQFF
TRBJ1-6 TRBV6-5 CASSKTGLNSPLHF
TRBJ2-2 TRBV5-4 CASSLVRGQNTGELFF
TRBJ2-3 TRBV9 CASSAGENTQYF
TRBJ2-2 TRBV3-1/TRBV3-2 CASSHEGAVLGELFF
TRBJ2-1 TRBV29-1 CSVEAGGRYNEQFF
TRBJ1-1 TRBV6-5 CASSSWNTEAFF
TRBJ2-7 TRBV28 CASSSPGLAVYEQYF
TRBJ2-3 TRBV27 CASRIRLAGESDTQYF
TRBJ1-5 TRBV10-3 CAISESPNRSNQPQHF
TRBJ1-5 TRBV18 CASSPGWGDNQPQHF
TRBJ1-5 TRBV7-3 CASSYSERGSNQPQHF
TRBJ2-7 TRBV7-9 CASSFRQYEQYF
TRBJ1-1 TRBV29-1 CSVGQGGTEAFF
TRBJ1-2 TRBV6-1 CASSENRDNGYTF
TRBJ1-3 TRBV21-1 CASSRLTGGNTIYF
TRBJ1-2 TRBV11-2 CASSLGQDLYGYTF